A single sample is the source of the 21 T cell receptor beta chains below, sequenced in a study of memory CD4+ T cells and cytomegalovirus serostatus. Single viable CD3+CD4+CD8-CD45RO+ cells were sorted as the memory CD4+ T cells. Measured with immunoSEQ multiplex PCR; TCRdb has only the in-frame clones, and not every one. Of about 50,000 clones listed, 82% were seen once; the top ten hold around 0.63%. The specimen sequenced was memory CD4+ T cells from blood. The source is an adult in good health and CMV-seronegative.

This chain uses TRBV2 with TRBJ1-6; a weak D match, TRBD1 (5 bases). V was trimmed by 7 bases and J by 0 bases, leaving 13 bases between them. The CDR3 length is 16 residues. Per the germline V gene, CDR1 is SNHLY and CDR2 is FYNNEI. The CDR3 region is CASKGVLSSYNSPLHF. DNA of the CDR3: TGTGCCAGCAAAGGGGTCTTAAGCTCCTATAATTCACCCCTCCACTTT.

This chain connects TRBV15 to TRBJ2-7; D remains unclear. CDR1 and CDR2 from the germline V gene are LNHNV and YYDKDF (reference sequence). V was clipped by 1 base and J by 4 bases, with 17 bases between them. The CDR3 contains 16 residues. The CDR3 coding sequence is TGTGCCACCAGCAGAGGGAGACCCGCAACGGCGTACGAGCAGTACTTC. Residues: CATSRGRPATAYEQYF.

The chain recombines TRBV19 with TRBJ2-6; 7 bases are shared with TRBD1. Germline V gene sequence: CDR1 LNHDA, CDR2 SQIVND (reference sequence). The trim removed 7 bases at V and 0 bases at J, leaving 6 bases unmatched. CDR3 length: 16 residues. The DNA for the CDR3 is TGTGCCAGTAACAGGGGTGTAATCTCTGGGGCCAACGTCCTGACTTTC. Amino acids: CASNRGVISGANVLTF.

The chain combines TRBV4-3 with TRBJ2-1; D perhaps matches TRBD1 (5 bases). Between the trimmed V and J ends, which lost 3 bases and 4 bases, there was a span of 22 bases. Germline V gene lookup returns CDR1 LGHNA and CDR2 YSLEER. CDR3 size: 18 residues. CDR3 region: CASSQDPSGSASYNEQFF. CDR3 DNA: TGCGCCAGCAGCCAGGATCCCTCAGGGTCCGCCTCGTACAATGAGCAGTTCTTC.

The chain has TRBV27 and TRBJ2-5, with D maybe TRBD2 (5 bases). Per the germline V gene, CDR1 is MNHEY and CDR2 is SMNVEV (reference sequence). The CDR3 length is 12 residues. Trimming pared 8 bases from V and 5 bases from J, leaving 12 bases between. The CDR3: CASRGPVETQYF. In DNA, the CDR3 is TGTGCCAGCCGAGGGCCCGTGGAGACCCAGTACTTC.

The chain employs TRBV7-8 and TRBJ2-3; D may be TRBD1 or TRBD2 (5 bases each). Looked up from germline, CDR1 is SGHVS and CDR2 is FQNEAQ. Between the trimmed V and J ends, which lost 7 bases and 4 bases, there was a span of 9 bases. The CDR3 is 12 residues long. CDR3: CASTWGSDTQYF. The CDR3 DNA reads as TGTGCCAGCACCTGGGGGTCAGATACGCAGTATTTT.

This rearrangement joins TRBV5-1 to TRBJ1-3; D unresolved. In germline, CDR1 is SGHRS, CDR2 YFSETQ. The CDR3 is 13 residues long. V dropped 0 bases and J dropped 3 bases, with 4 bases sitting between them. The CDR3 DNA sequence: TGCGCCAGCAGCTTGGGATATGGAAACACCATATATTTT. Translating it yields CASSLGYGNTIYF.

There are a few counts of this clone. The CDR3 here is CASSARTLRFGSPLHF. The CDR3 DNA sequence: TGTGCCAGCAGCGCCCGGACACTAAGATTTGGTTCACCCCTCCACTTT. The chain carries TRBV7-2 and TRBJ1-6; D is perhaps TRBD1 (5 bases). The CDR3 sequence is 16 residues long. Germline CDR1 SGHTA, CDR2 FQGNSA. V was cut by 5 bases and J by 9 bases, with 20 bases left in between.

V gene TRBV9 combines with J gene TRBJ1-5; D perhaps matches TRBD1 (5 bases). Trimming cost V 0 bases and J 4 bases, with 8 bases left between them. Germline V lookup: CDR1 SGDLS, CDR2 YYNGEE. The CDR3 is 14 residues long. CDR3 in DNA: TGTGCCAGCAGCGTAGGTGGGGCAAATCAGCCCCAGCATTTT. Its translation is CASSVGGANQPQHF.

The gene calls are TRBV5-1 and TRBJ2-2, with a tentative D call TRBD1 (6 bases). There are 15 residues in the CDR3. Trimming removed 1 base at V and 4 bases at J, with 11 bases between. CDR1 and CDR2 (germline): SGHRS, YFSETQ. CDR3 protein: CASSLSLRGTGELFF. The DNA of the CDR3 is TGCGCCAGCAGCTTGTCCCTCAGGGGCACCGGGGAGCTGTTTTTT.

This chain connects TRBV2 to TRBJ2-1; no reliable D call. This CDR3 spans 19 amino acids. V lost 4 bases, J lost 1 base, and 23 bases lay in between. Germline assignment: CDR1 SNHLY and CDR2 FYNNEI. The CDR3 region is CASSAQSRAQSISYNEQFF. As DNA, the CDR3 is TGTGCCAGCAGTGCCCAATCAAGAGCGCAGTCGATTTCCTACAATGAGCAGTTCTTC.

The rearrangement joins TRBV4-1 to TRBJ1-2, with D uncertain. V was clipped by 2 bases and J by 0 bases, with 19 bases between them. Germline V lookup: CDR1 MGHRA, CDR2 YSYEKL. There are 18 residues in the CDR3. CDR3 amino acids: CASSQPGRPGRANYGYTF. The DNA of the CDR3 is TGCGCCAGCAGCCAACCTGGACGCCCGGGGAGGGCTAACTATGGCTACACCTTC.

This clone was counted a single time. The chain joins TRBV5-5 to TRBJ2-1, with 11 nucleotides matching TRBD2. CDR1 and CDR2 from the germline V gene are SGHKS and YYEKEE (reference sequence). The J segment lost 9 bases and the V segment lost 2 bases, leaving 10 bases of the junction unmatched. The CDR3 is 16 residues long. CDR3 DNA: TGTGCCAGCAGCTTCTCTAGCGGGGGGACAGGGAGTGAGCAGTTCTTC. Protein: CASSFSSGGTGSEQFF.

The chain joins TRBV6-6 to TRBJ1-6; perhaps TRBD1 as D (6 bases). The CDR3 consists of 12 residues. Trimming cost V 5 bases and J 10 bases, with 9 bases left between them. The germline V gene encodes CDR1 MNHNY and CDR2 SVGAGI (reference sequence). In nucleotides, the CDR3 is TGTGCCAGCAGTCCAGGGGAGTCACCCCTCCACTTT. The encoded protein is CASSPGESPLHF.

The CDR3 DNA is TGTGCCAGCAGCTTAAGGAACACCGGGGAGCTGTTTTTT. This codes for CASSLRNTGELFF. The rearrangement joins TRBV7-2 to TRBJ2-2; D unclear. The CDR3 runs to 13 residues. V dropped 2 bases and J dropped 1 base, with 2 bases sitting between them. In germline, CDR1 is SGHTA, CDR2 FQGNSA.

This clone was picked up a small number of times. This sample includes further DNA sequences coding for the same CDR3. CDR3 residues: CASSLESTDTQYF. The CDR3 DNA sequence: TGTGCCAGCAGCTTAGAGAGCACAGATACGCAGTATTTT. The chain combines TRBV7-9 with TRBJ2-3, with unresolved D. With 1 base removed from V and 0 bases from J, the gap between germline ends came to 2 bases. Germline V CDR1 and CDR2: SEHNR, FQNEAQ (reference sequence). The CDR3 extends over 13 amino acids.

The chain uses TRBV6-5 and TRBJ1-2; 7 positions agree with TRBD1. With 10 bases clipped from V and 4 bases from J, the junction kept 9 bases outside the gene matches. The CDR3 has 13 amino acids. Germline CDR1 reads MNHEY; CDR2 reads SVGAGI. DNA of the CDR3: TGTGCCACGCAAACCGGGACAGCCTATGGCTACACCTTC. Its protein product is CATQTGTAYGYTF.

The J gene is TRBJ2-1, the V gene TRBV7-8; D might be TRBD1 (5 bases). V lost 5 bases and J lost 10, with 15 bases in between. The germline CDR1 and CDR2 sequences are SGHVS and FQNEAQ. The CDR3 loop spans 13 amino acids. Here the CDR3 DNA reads TGTGCCAGCAGCCTATCAGGGTACCCGGAGCAGTTCTTC. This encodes CASSLSGYPEQFF.

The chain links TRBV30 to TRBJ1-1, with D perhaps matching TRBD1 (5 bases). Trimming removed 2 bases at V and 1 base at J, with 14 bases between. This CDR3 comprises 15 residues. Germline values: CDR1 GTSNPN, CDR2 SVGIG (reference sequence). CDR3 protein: CAWSKGSQGNTEAFF. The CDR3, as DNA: TGTGCCTGGAGTAAGGGGTCCCAGGGGAACACTGAAGCTTTCTTT.

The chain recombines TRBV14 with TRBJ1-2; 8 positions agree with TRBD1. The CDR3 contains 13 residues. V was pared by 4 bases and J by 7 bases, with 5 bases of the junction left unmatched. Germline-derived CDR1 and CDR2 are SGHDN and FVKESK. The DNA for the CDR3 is TGTGCCAGCAGCCCGAGGACAGGGTTTGGCTACACCTTC. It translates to CASSPRTGFGYTF.

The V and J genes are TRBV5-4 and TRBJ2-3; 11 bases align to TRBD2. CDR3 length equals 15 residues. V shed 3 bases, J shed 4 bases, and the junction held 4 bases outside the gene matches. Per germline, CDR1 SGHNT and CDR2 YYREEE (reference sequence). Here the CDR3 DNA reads TGTGCCAGCAGCTGGGGGACTAGCGGATCAGATACGCAGTATTTT. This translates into CASSWGTSGSDTQYF.